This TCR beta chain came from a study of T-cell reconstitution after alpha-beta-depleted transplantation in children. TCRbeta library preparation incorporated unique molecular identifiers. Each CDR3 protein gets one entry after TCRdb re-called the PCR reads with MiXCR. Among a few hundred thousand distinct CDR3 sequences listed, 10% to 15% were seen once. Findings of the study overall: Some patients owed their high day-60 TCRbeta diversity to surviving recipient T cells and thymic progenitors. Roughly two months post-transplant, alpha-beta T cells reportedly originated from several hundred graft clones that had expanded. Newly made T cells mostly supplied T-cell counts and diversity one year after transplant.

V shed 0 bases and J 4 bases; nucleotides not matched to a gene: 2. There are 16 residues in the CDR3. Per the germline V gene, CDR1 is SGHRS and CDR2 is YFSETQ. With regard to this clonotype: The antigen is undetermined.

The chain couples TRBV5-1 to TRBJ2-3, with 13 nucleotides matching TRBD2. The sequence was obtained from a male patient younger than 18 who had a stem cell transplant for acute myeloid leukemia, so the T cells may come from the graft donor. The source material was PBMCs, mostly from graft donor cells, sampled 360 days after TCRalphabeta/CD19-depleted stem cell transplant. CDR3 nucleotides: TGCGCCAGCAGCTTGGAACTAGCGGGAGGGCCAGATACGCAGTATTTT. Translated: CASSLELAGGPDTQYF.